These 8 T cell receptor beta chains were sequenced from one sample in a study of cytotoxic CD8 clonotypes in ibrutinib-treated CLL. The table came from immunoSEQ multiplex PCR; TCRdb's copy has only in-frame clones and leaves some out. Of around 250,000 clones listed, roughly 70% are singletons. Here the sequenced sample was PBMCs, taken after 24 months of ibrutinib treatment. The receptors originated from a human donor with chronic lymphocytic leukemia.

The rearrangement uses TRBV25-1 and TRBJ2-1; D tentatively reads TRBD1 or TRBD2 (5 bases each). Germline V CDR1 and CDR2: MGHDK, SYGVNS. Trimming stripped 5 bases from V and 1 base from J, with 18 bases between. This CDR3 is 17 amino acids long. Here the CDR3 reads CASSLRTGQGSYNEQFF. CDR3 coding DNA: TGTGCCAGCAGTCTCCGAACGGGGCAGGGTTCCTACAATGAGCAGTTCTTC. The full variable domain, its missing parts supplied by reference TRBV25-1 and TRBJ2-1, is EADIYQTPRYLVIGTGKKITLECSQTMGHDKMYWYQQDPGMELHLIHYSYGVNSTEKGDLSSESTVSRIRTEHFPLTLESARPSHTSQYLCASSLRTGQGSYNEQFFGPGTRLTVL.

The chain links TRBV30 to TRBJ2-2; D uncertain. V gave up 2 bases and J gave up 2 bases, with 12 bases separating them. The CDR3 contains 15 residues. The germline gives CDR1 GTSNPN, CDR2 SVGIG (reference sequence). The CDR3, as DNA: TGTGCCTGGAGTCTTGGCGTCTTAAACACCGGGGAGCTGTTTTTT. Translating gives CAWSLGVLNTGELFF.

This clone was seen only a few times. The V and J genes are TRBV7-9 and TRBJ1-1; TRBD1 matches 9 bases. V trimming: 5 bases; J trimming: 3 bases; junction bases outside the gene matches: 1. Looked up from germline, CDR1 is SEHNR and CDR2 is FQNEAQ (reference sequence). The CDR3 runs 13 residues. CDR3 coding DNA: TGTGCCAGCAGCGGGACAGGGCACACTGAAGCTTTCTTT. As protein: CASSGTGHTEAFF.

V and J are TRBV27 and TRBJ2-3, with 14 bases lining up with TRBD2. The V and J ends lost 6 bases and 5 bases, in that order; junction bases with no gene match: 4. Germline CDR1 MNHEY, CDR2 SMNVEV (reference sequence). The CDR3 loop spans 15 amino acids. The CDR3 is CASSRGTSGRDTQYF. DNA for the CDR3: TGTGCCAGCAGCCGCGGGACTAGCGGGAGAGATACGCAGTATTTT.

This clone showed up just a few times. The gene calls are TRBV6-5 and TRBJ1-2, with 9 positions matching TRBD1. The length of the CDR3 is 14 residues. With V trimmed by 6 bases and J by 7 bases, 9 bases remained unmatched. Germline V gene lookup returns CDR1 MNHEY and CDR2 SVGAGI. In DNA, the CDR3 is TGTGCCAGCAGCCGAGGACAGGGGCTCGGTGGCTACACCTTC. This translates into CASSRGQGLGGYTF.

There are a few counts of this clone. The rearrangement uses TRBV5-1 and TRBJ2-5, with D tentatively TRBD2 (6 bases). Germline CDR1 SGHRS, CDR2 YFSETQ. Trimming removed 4 bases at V and 5 bases at J, with 18 bases between. This CDR3 contains 15 residues. Here the CDR3 DNA reads TGCGCCAGCAGCGCCGGAGGGGAGCCGCAGGAGACCCAGTACTTC. Amino acids: CASSAGGEPQETQYF.

In its sample, this clone was seen once. This rearrangement joins TRBV9 to TRBJ2-1; D ambiguous. Per the germline V gene, CDR1 is SGDLS and CDR2 is YYNGEE. CDR3 length equals 12 residues. V was cut by 2 bases and J by 8 bases, with 8 bases left in between. In DNA, the CDR3 is TGTGCCAGCAGCGTTTCCGTGGATGAGCAGTTCTTC. Encoded protein: CASSVSVDEQFF.

This clone was detected a few times. The chain is built from TRBV7-3 and TRBJ2-7; 7 bases are shared with TRBD2. There are 12 residues in the CDR3. The V and J ends lost 10 bases and 4 bases, in that order; junction bases with no gene match: 7. Germline V gene sequence: CDR1 SGHTA, CDR2 FQGTGA. DNA of the CDR3: TGTGCCACCGCCGGGGGGTCGTACGAGCAGTACTTC. As protein: CATAGGSYEQYF.